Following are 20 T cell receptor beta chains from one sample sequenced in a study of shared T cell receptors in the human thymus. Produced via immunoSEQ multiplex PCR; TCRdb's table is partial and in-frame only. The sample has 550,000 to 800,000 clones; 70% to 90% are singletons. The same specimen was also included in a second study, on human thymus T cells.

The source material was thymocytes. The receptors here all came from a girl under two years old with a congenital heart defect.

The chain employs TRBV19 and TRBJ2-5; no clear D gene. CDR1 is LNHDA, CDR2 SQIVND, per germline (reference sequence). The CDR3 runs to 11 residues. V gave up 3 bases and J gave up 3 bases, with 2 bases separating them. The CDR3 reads CASSIEETQYF. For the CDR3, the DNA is TGTGCCAGTAGTATCGAAGAGACCCAGTACTTC.

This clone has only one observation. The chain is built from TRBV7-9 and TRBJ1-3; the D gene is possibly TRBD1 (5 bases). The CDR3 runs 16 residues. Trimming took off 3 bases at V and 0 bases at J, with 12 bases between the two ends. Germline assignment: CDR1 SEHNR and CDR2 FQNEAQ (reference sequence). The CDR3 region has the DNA TGTGCCAGCAGCTTTTGGGCAGGGAACTCTGGAAACACCATATATTTT. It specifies CASSFWAGNSGNTIYF.

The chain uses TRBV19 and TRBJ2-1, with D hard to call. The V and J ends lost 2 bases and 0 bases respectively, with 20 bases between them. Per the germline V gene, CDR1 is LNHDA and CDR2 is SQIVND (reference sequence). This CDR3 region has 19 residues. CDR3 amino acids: CASSIHYYQISSSYNEQFF. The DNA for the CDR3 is TGTGCCAGTAGTATACATTACTACCAGATATCAAGCTCCTACAATGAGCAGTTCTTC.

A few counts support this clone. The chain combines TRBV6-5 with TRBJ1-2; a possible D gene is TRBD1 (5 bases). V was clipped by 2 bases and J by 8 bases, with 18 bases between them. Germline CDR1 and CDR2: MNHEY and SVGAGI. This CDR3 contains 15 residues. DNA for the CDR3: TGTGCCAGCAGTTACGCAGGCGAGGCACGGGGGGGCTACACCTTC. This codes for CASSYAGEARGGYTF.

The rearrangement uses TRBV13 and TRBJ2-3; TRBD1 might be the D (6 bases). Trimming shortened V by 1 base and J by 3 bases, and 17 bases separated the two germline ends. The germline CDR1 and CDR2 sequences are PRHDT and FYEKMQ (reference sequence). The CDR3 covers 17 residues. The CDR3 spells CASSLEPHRVRTDTQYF. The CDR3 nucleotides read TGTGCCAGCAGCTTAGAACCGCACAGGGTTAGGACAGATACGCAGTATTTT.

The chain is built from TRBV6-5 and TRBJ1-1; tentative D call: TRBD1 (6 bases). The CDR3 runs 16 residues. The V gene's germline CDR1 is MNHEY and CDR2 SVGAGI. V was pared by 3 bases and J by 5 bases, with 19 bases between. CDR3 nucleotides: TGTGCCAGCAGTTATTACTTCGTTGGACAGCAAACTGAAGCTTTCTTT. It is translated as CASSYYFVGQQTEAFF.

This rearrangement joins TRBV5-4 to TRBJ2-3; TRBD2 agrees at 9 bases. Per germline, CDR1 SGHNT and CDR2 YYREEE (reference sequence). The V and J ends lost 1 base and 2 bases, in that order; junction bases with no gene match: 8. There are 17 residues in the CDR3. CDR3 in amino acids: CASSLLCGGDTTDTQYF. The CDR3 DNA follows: TGTGCCAGCAGCTTGTTATGCGGGGGGGATACCACAGATACGCAGTATTTT.

In DNA form, the CDR3 reads TGTGCCAGCAGCCATCGGGACAGTGGAAACACCATATATTTT. This translates into CASSHRDSGNTIYF. The genes are TRBV4-2 and TRBJ1-3; 7 nucleotides align to TRBD1. This CDR3 comprises 14 residues. Unmatched junction bases numbered 2, after V lost 3 bases and J lost 3 bases. Per germline, CDR1 LGHNA and CDR2 YNFKEQ.

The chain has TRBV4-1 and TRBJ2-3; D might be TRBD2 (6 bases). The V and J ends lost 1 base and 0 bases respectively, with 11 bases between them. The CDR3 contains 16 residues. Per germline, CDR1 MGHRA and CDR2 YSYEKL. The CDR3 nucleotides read TGCGCCAGCAGCCAAGCCGGGGGAGCCAGCACAGATACGCAGTATTTT. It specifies CASSQAGGASTDTQYF.

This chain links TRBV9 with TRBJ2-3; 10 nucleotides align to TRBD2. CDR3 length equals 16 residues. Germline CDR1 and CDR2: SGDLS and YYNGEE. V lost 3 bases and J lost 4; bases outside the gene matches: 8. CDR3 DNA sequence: TGTGCCAGCAGCGATAGCGGGGGGCCTACTCCAGATACGCAGTATTTT. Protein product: CASSDSGGPTPDTQYF.

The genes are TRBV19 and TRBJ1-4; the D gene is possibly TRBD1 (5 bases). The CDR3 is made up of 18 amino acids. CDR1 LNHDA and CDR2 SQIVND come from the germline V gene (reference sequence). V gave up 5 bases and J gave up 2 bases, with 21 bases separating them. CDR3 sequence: CASSGSREAVATNEKLFF. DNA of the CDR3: TGTGCCAGTAGTGGCAGCAGGGAGGCGGTGGCGACTAATGAAAAACTGTTTTTT.

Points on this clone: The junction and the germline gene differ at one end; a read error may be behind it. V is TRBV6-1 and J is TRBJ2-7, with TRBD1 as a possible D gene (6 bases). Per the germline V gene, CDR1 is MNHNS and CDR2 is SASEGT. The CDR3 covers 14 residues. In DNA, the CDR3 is TGTGCCAGCAGAGAAGGACAGCGACCCTACGAGCAGTACTTC. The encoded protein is CASREGQRPYEQYF.

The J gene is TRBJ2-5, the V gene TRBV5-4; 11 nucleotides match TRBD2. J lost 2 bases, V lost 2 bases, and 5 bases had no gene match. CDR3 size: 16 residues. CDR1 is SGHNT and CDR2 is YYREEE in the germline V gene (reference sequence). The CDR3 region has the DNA TGTGCCAGCAGCTTCCGACTAGCGGGGCGACAAGAGACCCAGTACTTC. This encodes CASSFRLAGRQETQYF.

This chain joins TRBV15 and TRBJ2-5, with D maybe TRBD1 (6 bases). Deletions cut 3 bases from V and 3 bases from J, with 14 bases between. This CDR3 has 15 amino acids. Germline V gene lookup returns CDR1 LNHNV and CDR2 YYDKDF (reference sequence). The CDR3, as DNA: TGTGCCACCAGCAGTGCGACAGGCCGTAAAGAGACCCAGTACTTC. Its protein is CATSSATGRKETQYF.

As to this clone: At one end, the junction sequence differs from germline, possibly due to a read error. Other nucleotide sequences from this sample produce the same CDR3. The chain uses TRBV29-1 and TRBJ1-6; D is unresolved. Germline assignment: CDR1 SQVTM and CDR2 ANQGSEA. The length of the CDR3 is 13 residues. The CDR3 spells CSACEVLNSPLHF. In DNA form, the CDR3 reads TGCAGCGCATGTGAGGTCCTTAATTCCCCCCTCCACTTT.

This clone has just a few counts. The CDR3 protein is CASSNRTGEDTQYF. The CDR3 DNA follows: TGTGCCAGCAGCAATCGGACAGGGGAAGATACGCAGTATTTT. The chain links TRBV7-3 to TRBJ2-3, with TRBD1 matching 9 bases. The CDR3 contains 14 residues. J gave up 5 bases and V 5 bases, and 5 bases lay outside the gene matches. Germline loops: CDR1 SGHTA, CDR2 FQGTGA.

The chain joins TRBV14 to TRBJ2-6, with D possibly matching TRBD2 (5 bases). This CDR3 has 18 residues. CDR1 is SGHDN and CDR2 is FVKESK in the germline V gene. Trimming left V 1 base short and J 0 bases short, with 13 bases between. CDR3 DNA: TGTGCCAGCAGCCAAGGGACGGGAAGTCGCTCTGGGGCCAACGTCCTGACTTTC. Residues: CASSQGTGSRSGANVLTF.

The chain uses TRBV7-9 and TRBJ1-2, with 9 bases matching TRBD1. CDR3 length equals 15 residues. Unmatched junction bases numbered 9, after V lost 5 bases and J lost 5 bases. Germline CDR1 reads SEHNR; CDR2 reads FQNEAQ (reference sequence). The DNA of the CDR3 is TGTGCCAGCAGCGGACCGGACAGGGGCGCATATGGCTACACCTTC. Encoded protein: CASSGPDRGAYGYTF.

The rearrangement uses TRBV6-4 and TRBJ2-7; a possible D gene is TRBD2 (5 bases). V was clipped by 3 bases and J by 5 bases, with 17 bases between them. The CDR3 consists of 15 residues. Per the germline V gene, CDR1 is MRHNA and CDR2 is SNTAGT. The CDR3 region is CASSESTGGAHEQYF. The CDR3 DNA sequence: TGTGCCAGCAGTGAGTCGACTGGAGGTGCCCACGAGCAGTACTTC.

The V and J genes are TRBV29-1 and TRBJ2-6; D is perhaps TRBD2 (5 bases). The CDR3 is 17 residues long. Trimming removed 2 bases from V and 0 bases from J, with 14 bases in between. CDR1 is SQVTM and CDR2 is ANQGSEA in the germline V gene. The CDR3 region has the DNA TGCAGCGTTGAATACGGGAATCCGTCCTCTGGGGCCAACGTCCTGACTTTC. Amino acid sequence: CSVEYGNPSSGANVLTF.